This entry lists 8 T cell receptor beta chains sequenced from one sample in a study of memory CD4+ T cells and cytomegalovirus serostatus. Single viable CD3+CD4+CD8-CD45RO+ cells were sorted as the memory CD4+ T cells. Clones were sequenced by immunoSEQ multiplex PCR, and TCRdb holds only the in-frame ones, with some missing. The sample shows approximately 27,000 clones, 76% of them seen only once. The sequencing input was memory CD4+ T cells from blood. The receptors stem from an adult in good health and CMV-seronegative.

The V gene is TRBV11-2, the J gene TRBJ2-1, with unresolved D. This CDR3 has 14 amino acids. Looked up from germline, CDR1 is SGHAT and CDR2 is FQNNGV. Trimming cost V 1 base and J 6 bases, with 10 bases left between them. The CDR3 loop reads CASSLAVGINEQFF. The DNA of the CDR3 is TGTGCCAGCAGCTTAGCGGTGGGTATCAATGAGCAGTTCTTC.

The chain joins TRBV28 to TRBJ1-2, with no clear D. From germline, CDR1 is MDHEN and CDR2 SYDVKM. CDR3 size: 10 residues. Trimming cost V 6 bases and J 8 bases, with 7 bases left between them. In nucleotides, the CDR3 is TGTGCCAGCAGGCAGGAGGGCTACACCTTC. Its protein product is CASRQEGYTF.

The V and J genes are TRBV4-2 and TRBJ1-6; no definite D call. The length of the CDR3 is 17 residues. V gave up 7 bases and J gave up 0 bases, with 16 bases separating them. Germline lookup yields CDR1 LGHNA and CDR2 YNFKEQ. CDR3 region: CASTPTETSSYNSPLHF. The CDR3, as DNA: TGTGCCAGCACCCCAACCGAGACGAGCTCCTATAATTCACCCCTCCACTTT.

Comment on this clone: The DNA is omitted, as the CDR3 cannot be located on it reliably, and the CDR3 follows TCRdb's listing. The chain is built from TRBV21-1 and TRBJ2-3; TRBD2 is taken as the D call from the table, unchecked against the DNA. TRBV21-1 is reported as a pseudogene. Both ends counted, the CDR3 spans 16 residues. CDR3 residues: CASISKWARGTDTQYF.

This rearrangement joins TRBV9 to TRBJ2-7; 8 bases are a match to TRBD1. The CDR3 length is 15 residues. Germline CDR1 reads SGDLS; CDR2 reads YYNGEE. The ends lost 0 bases at V and 2 bases at J; junction bases unmatched: 4. The DNA for the CDR3 is TGTGCCAGCAGCGTAGATCAGGACAGGGCCTACGAGCAGTACTTC. Translating it yields CASSVDQDRAYEQYF.

CDR3 amino acids: CASRPSTGAVYGYTF. In nucleotides, the CDR3 is TGTGCCAGCAGGCCCTCCACCGGGGCCGTCTATGGCTACACCTTC. The chain links TRBV5-6 to TRBJ1-2; TRBD1 is a possible D gene (5 bases). The germline V and J ends were trimmed by 5 bases and 4 bases, with 18 bases remaining between them. This CDR3 is 15 amino acids long. Germline CDR1 reads SGHDT; CDR2 reads YYEEEE.

The chain carries TRBV27 and TRBJ1-2; the D is unclear. In germline, CDR1 is MNHEY, CDR2 SMNVEV (reference sequence). The CDR3 has 11 residues. V lost 6 bases and J 4 bases, leaving 6 bases between the germline ends. The chain's CDR3 is CASRDFYGYTF. In DNA, the CDR3 is TGTGCCAGCAGGGATTTCTATGGCTACACCTTC.

This sequence joins TRBV29-1 and TRBJ2-7, with 11 bases identical to TRBD2. Trimming removed 6 bases from V and 2 bases from J; junction bases left unmatched: 3. The germline CDR1 and CDR2 sequences are SQVTM and ANQGSEA. CDR3 length: 13 amino acids. The CDR3 bases are TGCAGCGTGGGGGGACTAGCGGCCTACGAGCAGTACTTC. Its translation: CSVGGLAAYEQYF.